The T cell receptor beta chain under discussion was sequenced for a study of T cells in Graves' hyperthyroidism and ophthalmopathy. This clonotype was counted a few times. Germline V CDR1 and CDR2: SGHRS, YFSETQ. The CDR3 spans 14 residues. Trimming at V came to 5 bases and at J to 2 bases, leaving 4 bases not matched to a gene. Using RNA transcripts as the source, TCR beta CDR3 regions were amplified. The HTBI primer set served for first-round RT-PCR of the TCR CDR3. TCRdb independently ran MiXCR on the multiplex PCR reads; one entry per CDR3 protein. The sample records approximately 710,000 distinct CDR3 sequences, around 16% being singletons.

The sequence came from a man in his fifties with Graves' hyperthyroidism. The sequenced material came from blood. This rearrangement joins TRBV5-1 to TRBJ2-1; 7 bases map to TRBD2. The CDR3 DNA sequence: TGCGCCAGCAGGTACGGGAGGCCCTACAATGAGCAGTTCTTC. Protein product: CASRYGRPYNEQFF.